The TCR beta chain under discussion was sequenced for a study of T-cell memory formation after mild COVID-19. Study details: TCR clusters were largely donor specific. Study-wide results and limits: Certain responding clones were present in pre-infection memory, suggesting participation of cross-reactive memory. Mostly located in CM and EM were contracting CD4+ clones, with contracting CD8+ clones located in EMRA.

Via MiXCR, TCRdb re-called the 5' RACE reads, giving one row per CDR3 protein. The table shows about 470,000 distinct CDR3 sequences, with 20% to 25% occurring only once. This clonotype was observed a handful of times. Its antigen is undetermined. Germline CDR1 SEHNR, CDR2 FQNEAQ (reference sequence). The ends lost 3 bases at V and 3 bases at J; junction bases unmatched: 14. This CDR3 has 18 amino acids. This sequence was found in an adult woman who had mild COVID-19 (a few samples of this study predate the infection). Cell type and time point are not known. The chain couples TRBV7-9 to TRBJ2-5, with 9 bases lining up with TRBD2. The sample taken for sequencing was PBMCs or a T cell subset sorted from them (not recorded which). The CDR3 bases are TGTGCCAGCAGCTTTGGAGCTAGCGGGGTCGGGCGGAAAGAGACCCAGTACTTC. It yields the protein CASSFGASGVGRKETQYF. The full variable domain, its missing parts supplied by reference TRBV7-9 and TRBJ2-5, is DTGVSQNPRHKITKRGQNVTFRCDPISEHNRLYWYRQTLGQGPEFLTYFQNEAQLEKSRLLSDRFSAERPKGSFSTLEIQRTEQGDSAMYLCASSFGASGVGRKETQYFGPGTRLLVL.